The 4 T cell receptor beta chains below were found in one sample sequenced in a study of CD8 T cells in ankylosing spondylitis. TCRdb itself ran the 5' RACE reads through MiXCR, one entry per CDR3 protein. This sample has roughly 440,000 distinct CDR3 sequences, with approximately 17% found just once. These receptors have no known antigen. Whole-study findings and limits: What seemed typical of ankylosing spondylitis blood was a TCR beta motif built from roughly 8 highly homologous variants.

The sample taken for sequencing was blood, either unsorted or a sorted T cell fraction (not recorded which). The origin of the receptors is a male donor with ankylosing spondylitis.

The sample holds one count of this clonotype. The V and J genes are TRBV28 and TRBJ1-1, with D possibly matching TRBD1 (5 bases). CDR1 is MDHEN, CDR2 SYDVKM, per germline. This CDR3 region has 14 residues. The germline V and J ends were trimmed by 5 bases and 6 bases, with 16 bases remaining between them. CDR3 sequence reads: CASSLPPGVAEAFF. The DNA for the CDR3 is TGTGCCAGCAGTCTCCCCCCGGGGGTAGCTGAAGCTTTCTTT.

This chain joins TRBV27 and TRBJ1-2, with D tentatively TRBD1 (6 bases). Germline lookup yields CDR1 MNHEY and CDR2 SMNVEV (reference sequence). Trimming took 6 bases from V and 7 from J, leaving 24 bases between them. The CDR3 consists of 16 residues. CDR3 DNA sequence: TGTGCCAGCAGCCCATTACTCGGCAGGGGCTCGGGTGGCTACACCTTC. It encodes CASSPLLGRGSGGYTF.

The chain uses TRBV5-1 and TRBJ2-1; 8 nucleotides line up with TRBD2. CDR1 and CDR2 from the germline V gene are SGHRS and YFSETQ. This CDR3 is built from 15 residues. Trimming removed 4 bases from V and 6 bases from J; junction bases left unmatched: 9. Here the CDR3 DNA reads TGCGCCAGCAGCCAGGGTCCGGGGGGGGGCAATGAGCAGTTCTTC. This sequence encodes CASSQGPGGGNEQFF.

CDR3 in amino acids: CSVSQGTNNQPQHF. In nucleotides, the CDR3 is TGCAGCGTTTCACAGGGGACTAACAATCAGCCCCAGCATTTT. The chain employs TRBV29-1 and TRBJ1-5; 7 bases are a match to TRBD1. CDR3 length: 14 amino acids. From germline, CDR1 is SQVTM and CDR2 ANQGSEA. J gave up 3 bases and V 5 bases, and 7 bases lay outside the gene matches.